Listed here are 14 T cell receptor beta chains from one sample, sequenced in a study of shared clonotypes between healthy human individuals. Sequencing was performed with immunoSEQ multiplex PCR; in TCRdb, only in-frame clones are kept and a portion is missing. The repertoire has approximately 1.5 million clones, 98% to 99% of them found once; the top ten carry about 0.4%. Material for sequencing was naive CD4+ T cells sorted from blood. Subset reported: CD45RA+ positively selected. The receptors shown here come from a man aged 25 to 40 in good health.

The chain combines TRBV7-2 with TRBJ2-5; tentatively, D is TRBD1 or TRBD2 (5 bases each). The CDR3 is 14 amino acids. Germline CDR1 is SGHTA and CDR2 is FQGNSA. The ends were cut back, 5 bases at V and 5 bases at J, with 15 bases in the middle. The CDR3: CASSSGSGRETQYF. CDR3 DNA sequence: TGTGCCAGCAGCAGCGGATCGGGGCGGGAGACCCAGTACTTC.

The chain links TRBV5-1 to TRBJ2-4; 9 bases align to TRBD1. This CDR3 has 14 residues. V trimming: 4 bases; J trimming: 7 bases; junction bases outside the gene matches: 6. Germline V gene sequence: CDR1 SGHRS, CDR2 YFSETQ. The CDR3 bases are TGCGCCAGCAGCACTACGGGACAGGGTAACATTCAGTACTTC. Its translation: CASSTTGQGNIQYF.

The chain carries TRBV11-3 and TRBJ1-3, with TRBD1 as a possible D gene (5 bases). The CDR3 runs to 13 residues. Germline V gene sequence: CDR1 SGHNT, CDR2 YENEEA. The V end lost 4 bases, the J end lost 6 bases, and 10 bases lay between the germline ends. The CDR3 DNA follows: TGTGCCAGCAGCTCAGGACAAGAAAACACCATATATTTT. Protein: CASSSGQENTIYF.

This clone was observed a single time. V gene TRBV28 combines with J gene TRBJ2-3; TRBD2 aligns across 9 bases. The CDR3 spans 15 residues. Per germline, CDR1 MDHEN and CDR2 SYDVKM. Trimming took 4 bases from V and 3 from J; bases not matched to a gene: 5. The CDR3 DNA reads TGTGCCAGCAGTTCTACAAGCGGGAGGACAGATACGCAGTATTTT. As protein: CASSSTSGRTDTQYF. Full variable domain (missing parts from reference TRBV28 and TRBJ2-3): DVKVTQSSRYLVKRTGEKVFLECVQDMDHENMFWYRQDPGLGLRLIYFSYDVKMKEKGDIPEGYSVSREKKERFSLILESASTNQTSMYLCASSSTSGRTDTQYFGPGTRLTVL.

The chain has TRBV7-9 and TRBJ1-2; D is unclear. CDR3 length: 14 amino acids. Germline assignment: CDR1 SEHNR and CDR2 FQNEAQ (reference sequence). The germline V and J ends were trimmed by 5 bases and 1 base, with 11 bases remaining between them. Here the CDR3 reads CASSAISGNYGYTF. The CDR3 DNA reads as TGTGCCAGCAGCGCCATTTCCGGTAACTATGGCTACACCTTC.

The CDR3 sequence is CASSPPGTNNEQFF. The CDR3 nucleotides are TGTGCCAGCTCACCCCCCGGGACTAACAATGAGCAGTTCTTC. The chain couples TRBV18 to TRBJ2-1; 7 bases align to TRBD2. Germline V CDR1 and CDR2: KGHSH, LQKENI. Trimming took 3 bases from V and 5 from J; bases not matched to a gene: 4. The CDR3 consists of 14 residues. Full variable domain (remainder filled in from reference TRBV18 and TRBJ2-1): NAGVMQNPRHLVRRRGQEARLRCSPMKGHSHVYWYRQLPEEGLKFMVYLQKENIIDESGMPKERFSAEFPKEGPSILRIQQVVRGDSAAYFCASSPPGTNNEQFFGPGTRLTVL.

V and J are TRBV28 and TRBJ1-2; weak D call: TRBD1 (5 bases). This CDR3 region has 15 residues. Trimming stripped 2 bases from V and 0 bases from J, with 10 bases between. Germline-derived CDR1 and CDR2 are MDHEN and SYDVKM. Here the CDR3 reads CASSLQGRTNYGYTF. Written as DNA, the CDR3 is TGTGCCAGCAGTTTACAGGGAAGGACTAACTATGGCTACACCTTC.

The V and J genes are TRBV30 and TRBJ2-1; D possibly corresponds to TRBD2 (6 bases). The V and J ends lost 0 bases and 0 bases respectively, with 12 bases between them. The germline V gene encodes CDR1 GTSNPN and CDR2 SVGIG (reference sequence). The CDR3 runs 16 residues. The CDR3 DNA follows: TGTGCCTGGAGTGTACCGTCGGGAGCCTCCTACAATGAGCAGTTCTTC. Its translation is CAWSVPSGASYNEQFF.

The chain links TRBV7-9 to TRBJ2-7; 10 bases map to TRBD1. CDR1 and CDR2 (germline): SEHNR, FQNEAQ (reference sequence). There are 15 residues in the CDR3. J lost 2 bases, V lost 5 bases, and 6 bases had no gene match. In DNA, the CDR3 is TGTGCCAGCAGCCTAACCGGGACAGGGGCCTACGAGCAGTACTTC. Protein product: CASSLTGTGAYEQYF.

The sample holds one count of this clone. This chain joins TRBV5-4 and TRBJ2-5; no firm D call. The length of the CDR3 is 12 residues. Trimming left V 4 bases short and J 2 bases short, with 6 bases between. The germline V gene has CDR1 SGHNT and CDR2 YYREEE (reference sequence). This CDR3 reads CASSPRQETQYF. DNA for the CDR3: TGTGCCAGCAGCCCCCGTCAAGAGACCCAGTACTTC.

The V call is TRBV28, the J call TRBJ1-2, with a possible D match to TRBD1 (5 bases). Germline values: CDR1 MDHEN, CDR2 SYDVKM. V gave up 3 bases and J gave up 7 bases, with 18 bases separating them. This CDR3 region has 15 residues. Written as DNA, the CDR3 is TGTGCCAGCAGTTTCCGCGCGGTGGGGCGAGGTGGCTACACCTTC. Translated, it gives CASSFRAVGRGGYTF.

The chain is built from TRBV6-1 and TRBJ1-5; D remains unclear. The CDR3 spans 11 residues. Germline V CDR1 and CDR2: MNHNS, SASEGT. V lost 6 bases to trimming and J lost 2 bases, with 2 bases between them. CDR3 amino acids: CASRGNQPQHF. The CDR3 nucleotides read TGTGCCAGCAGGGGCAATCAGCCCCAGCATTTT.

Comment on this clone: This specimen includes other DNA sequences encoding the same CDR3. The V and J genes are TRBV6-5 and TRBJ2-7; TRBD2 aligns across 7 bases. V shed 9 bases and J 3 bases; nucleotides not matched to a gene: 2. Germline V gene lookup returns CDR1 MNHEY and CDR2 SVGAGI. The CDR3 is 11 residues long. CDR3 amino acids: CASSGGYEQYF. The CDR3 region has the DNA TGTGCCAGTTCGGGGGGCTACGAGCAGTACTTC.

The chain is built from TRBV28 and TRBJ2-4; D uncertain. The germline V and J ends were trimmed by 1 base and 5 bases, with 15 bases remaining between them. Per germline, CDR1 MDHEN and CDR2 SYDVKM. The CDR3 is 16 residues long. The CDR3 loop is CASSLSAGSGENIQYF. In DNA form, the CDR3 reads TGTGCCAGCAGTTTATCGGCAGGCAGTGGGGAAAACATTCAGTACTTC.